Here is one TCR beta chain with its context. This sample stems from a study of blood T cell repertoires in COVID-19. Study in general: Samples of COVID-19 (acute and convalescent) were obtained from the United States, Italy and Spain. From T cells, B-cell-depleted T cells, or PBMCs came the material, which was cDNA or gDNA.

The CDR3 runs to 18 residues. Recruited during active infection, patients (from Seattle) were subsequently followed longitudinally. Per the study methods: Scientists estimated how many nucleated cells there were by amplifying reference gene primers. Profiling relied on immunoSEQ multiplex PCR, and the TCRdb table lists in-frame clones only, not all of them. V, J and clone size were drawn from that table, and D and trimming were deduced from the DNA. The table records 250,000 or so clones, around 90% of them present only once. The chain uses TRBV21-1 and TRBJ2-5; the table's D call, TRBD2, was not checked against the DNA. TRBV21-1 is listed as a pseudogene. The source of this sequence is a woman in her sixties with COVID-19, enrolled during active disease. Sequenced material: peripheral blood. In DNA, the CDR3 is TGTGCCAGCACCCGGTCCCAGCGGGGGGCCCAACAGTATGAGACCCAGTACTTC. The encoded protein is CASTRSQRGAQQYETQYF.